The TCR beta chain described here comes from a study of T cells in Graves' hyperthyroidism and ophthalmopathy. Overall study findings and caveats: With a median lead of 6.5 months before onset, the model predicted ophthalmopathy. Classification by a 13 V-J model distinguished ophthalmopathy from stable hyperthyroidism.

A word on this clonotype: Its antigen is not known.

The TCR beta CDR3 regions underwent amplification using RNA transcripts as the source. TCR CDR3 underwent first-round RT-PCR with the HTBI primer set. A single record per CDR3 protein comes from TCRdb applying MiXCR to the multiplex PCR reads. The table lists some 600,000 distinct CDR3 sequences, around 13% of them singletons. The CDR3 has 15 amino acids. The trim removed 0 bases at V and 7 bases at J, leaving 5 bases unmatched. The germline V gene encodes CDR1 SGHNT and CDR2 YYREEE (reference sequence). The sequence came from a woman aged 30 to 39 with Graves' hyperthyroidism that later progressed to Graves' ophthalmopathy. Specimen: blood. The rearrangement joins TRBV5-4 to TRBJ2-7; 12 bases fit TRBD2. Written as DNA, the CDR3 is TGTGCCAGCAGCTTGGGACTAGCGGGAGTTGGGGAGCAGTACTTC. Translation: CASSLGLAGVGEQYF. Combining the CDR3 with reference TRBV5-4 and TRBJ2-7 gives the whole variable domain ETGVTQSPTHLIKTRGQQVTLRCSSQSGHNTVSWYQQALGQGPQFIFQYYREEENGRGNFPPRFSGLQFPNYSSELNVNALELDDSALYLCASSLGLAGVGEQYFGPGTRLTVT.